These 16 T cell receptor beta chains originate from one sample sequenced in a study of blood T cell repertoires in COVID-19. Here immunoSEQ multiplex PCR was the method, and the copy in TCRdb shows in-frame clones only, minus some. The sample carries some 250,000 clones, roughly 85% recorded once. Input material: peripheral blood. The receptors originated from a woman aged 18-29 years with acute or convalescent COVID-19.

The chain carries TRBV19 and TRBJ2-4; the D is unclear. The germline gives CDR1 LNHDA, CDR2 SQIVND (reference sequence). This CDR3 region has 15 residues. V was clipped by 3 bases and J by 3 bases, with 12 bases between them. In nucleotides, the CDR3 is TGTGCCAGTAGTATCCTGTCAACGGGCAAAAACATTCAGTACTTC. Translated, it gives CASSILSTGKNIQYF.

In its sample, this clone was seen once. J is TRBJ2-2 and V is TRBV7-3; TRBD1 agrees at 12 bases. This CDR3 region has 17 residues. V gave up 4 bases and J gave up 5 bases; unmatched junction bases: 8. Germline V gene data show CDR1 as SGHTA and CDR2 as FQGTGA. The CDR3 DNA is TGTGCCAGCAGCTCGATGGGGACAGGGGGCCGTACCGGGGAGCTGTTTTTT. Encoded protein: CASSSMGTGGRTGELFF.

This CDR3 is CASSPGGGISGNTIYF. For the CDR3, the DNA is TGTGCCAGCTCACCAGGGGGGGGAATCTCTGGAAACACCATATATTTT. The rearrangement uses TRBV18 and TRBJ1-3, with a weak D call TRBD1 (5 bases). This CDR3 has 16 amino acids. In germline, CDR1 is KGHSH, CDR2 LQKENI. Trimming took 2 bases from V and 0 from J, leaving 11 bases between them. Together with reference TRBV18 and TRBJ1-3, the CDR3 gives the full variable domain: NAGVMQNPRHLVRRRGQEARLRCSPMKGHSHVYWYRQLPEEGLKFMVYLQKENIIDESGMPKERFSAEFPKEGPSILRIQQVVRGDSAAYFCASSPGGGISGNTIYFGEGSWLTVV.

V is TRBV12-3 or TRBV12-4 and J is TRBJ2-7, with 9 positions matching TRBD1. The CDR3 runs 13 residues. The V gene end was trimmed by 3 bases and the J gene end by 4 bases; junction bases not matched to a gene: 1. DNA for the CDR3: TGTGCCAGCAGTTTGGGGACAGGGTACGAGCAGTACTTC. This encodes CASSLGTGYEQYF.

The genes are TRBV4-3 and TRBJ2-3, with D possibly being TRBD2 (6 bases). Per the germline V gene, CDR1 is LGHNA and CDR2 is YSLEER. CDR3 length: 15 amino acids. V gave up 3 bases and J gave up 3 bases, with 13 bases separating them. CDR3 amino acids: CASSQEGRRTDTQYF. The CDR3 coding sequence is TGCGCCAGCAGCCAGGAGGGGAGGAGGACAGATACGCAGTATTTT.

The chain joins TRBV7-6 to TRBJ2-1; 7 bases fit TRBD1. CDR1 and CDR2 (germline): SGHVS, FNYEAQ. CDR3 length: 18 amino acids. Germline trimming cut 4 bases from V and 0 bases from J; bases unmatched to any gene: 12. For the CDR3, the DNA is TGTGCCAGCAGCTCCCCCGAAGGACAGGTGAGCTCCTACAATGAGCAGTTCTTC. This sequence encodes CASSSPEGQVSSYNEQFF.

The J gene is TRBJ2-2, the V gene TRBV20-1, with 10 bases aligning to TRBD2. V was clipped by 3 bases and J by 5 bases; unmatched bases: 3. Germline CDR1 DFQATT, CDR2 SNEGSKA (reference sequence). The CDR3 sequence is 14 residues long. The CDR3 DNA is TGCAGTGCTAGTCTAGCGGGAGAAACCGGGGAGCTGTTTTTT. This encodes CSASLAGETGELFF.

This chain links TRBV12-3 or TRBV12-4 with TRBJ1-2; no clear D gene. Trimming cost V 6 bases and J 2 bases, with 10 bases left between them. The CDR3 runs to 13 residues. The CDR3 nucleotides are TGTGCCAGCAGAAAAGACACCAACTATGGCTACACCTTC. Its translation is CASRKDTNYGYTF.

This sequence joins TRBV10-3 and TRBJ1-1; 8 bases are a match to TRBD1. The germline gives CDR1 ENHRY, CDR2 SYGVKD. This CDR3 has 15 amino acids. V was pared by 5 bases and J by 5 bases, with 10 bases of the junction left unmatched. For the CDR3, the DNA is TGTGCCATCAGTATCGCCCAGGGGGCGAGGACTGAAGCTTTCTTT. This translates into CAISIAQGARTEAFF.

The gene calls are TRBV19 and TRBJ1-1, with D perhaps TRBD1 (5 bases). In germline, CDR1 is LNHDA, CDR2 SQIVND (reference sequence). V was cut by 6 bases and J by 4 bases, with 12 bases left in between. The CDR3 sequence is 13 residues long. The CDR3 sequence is CASRPVGGTEAFF. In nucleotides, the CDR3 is TGTGCCAGTAGACCCGTGGGGGGCACTGAAGCTTTCTTT.

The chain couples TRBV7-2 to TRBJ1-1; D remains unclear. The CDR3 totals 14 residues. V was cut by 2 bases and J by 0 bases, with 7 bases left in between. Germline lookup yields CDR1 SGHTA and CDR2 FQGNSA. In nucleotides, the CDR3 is TGTGCCAGCAGCTTAACGACTATGAACACTGAAGCTTTCTTT. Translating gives CASSLTTMNTEAFF.

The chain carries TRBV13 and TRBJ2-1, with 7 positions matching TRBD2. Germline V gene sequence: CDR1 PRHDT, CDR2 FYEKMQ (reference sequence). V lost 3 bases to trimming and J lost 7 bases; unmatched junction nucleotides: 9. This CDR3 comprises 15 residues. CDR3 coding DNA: TGTGCCAGCAGCTTCCTGGCGGGAGCCCCAAATGAGCAGTTCTTC. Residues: CASSFLAGAPNEQFF.

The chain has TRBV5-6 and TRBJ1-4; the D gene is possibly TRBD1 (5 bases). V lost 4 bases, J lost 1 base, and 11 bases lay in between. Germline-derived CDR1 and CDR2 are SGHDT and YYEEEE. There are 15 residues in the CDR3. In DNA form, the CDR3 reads TGTGCCAGCAGCCCCGTGCAGGGAACTAATGAAAAACTGTTTTTT. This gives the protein CASSPVQGTNEKLFF.

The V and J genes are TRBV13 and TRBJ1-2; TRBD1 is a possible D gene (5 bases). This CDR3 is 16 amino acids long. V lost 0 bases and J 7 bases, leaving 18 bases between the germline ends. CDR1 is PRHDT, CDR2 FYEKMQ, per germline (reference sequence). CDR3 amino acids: CASSLGGQGGVPGYTF. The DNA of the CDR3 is TGTGCCAGCAGCTTAGGGGGGCAGGGTGGGGTCCCTGGCTACACCTTC.

This CDR3 is CASSLDSNTEAFF. The CDR3 DNA follows: TGTGCCAGCAGCCTGGACTCCAACACTGAAGCTTTCTTT. The rearrangement joins TRBV5-4 to TRBJ1-1, with unresolved D. CDR1 is SGHNT and CDR2 is YYREEE in the germline V gene (reference sequence). The V end was cut by 4 bases, the J end by 2 bases, with 9 bases between. The CDR3 totals 13 residues.

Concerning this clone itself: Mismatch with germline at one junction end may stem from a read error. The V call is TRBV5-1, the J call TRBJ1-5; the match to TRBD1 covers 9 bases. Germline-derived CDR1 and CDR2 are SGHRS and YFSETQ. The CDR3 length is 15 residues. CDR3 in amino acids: CASSLATGGKQPQHF. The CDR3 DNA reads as TGCGCCAGCAGCTTGGCCACAGGGGGCAAGCAGCCCCAGCATTTT.